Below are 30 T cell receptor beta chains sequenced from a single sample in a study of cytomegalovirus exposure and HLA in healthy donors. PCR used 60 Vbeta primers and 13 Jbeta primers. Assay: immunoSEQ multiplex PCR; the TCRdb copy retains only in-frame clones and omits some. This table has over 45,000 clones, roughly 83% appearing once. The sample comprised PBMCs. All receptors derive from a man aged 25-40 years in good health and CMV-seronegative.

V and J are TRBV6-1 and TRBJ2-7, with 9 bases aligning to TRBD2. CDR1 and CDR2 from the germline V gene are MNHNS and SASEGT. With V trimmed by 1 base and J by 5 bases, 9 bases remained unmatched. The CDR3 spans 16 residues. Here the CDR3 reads CASSEDGSGSADEQYF. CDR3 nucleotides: TGTGCCAGCAGTGAAGATGGTAGCGGGAGTGCGGACGAGCAGTACTTC.

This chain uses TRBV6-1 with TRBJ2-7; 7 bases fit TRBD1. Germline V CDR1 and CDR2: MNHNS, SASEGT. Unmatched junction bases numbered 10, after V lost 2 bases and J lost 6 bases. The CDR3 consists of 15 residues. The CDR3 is CASSEPPDRRPEQYF. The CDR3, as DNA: TGTGCCAGCAGTGAACCACCGGACAGGCGACCCGAGCAGTACTTC.

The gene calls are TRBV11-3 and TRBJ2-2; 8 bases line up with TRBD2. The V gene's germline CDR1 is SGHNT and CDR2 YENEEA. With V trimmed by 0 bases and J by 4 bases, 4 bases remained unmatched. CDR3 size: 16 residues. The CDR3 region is CASSLDGLAGTGELFF. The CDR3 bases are TGTGCCAGCAGCTTAGATGGTCTAGCGGGCACCGGGGAGCTGTTTTTT.

DNA of the CDR3: TGTGCCAGCTCACCACCTTCGTTTAGCACTGAAGCTTTCTTT. Translating gives CASSPPSFSTEAFF. The V call is TRBV18, the J call TRBJ1-1; D gene unclear. This CDR3 contains 14 residues. Trimming removed 0 bases from V and 4 bases from J, with 9 bases in between. From germline, CDR1 is KGHSH and CDR2 LQKENI. Supplemented by reference TRBV18 and TRBJ1-1, the full variable domain reads NAGVMQNPRHLVRRRGQEARLRCSPMKGHSHVYWYRQLPEEGLKFMVYLQKENIIDESGMPKERFSAEFPKEGPSILRIQQVVRGDSAAYFCASSPPSFSTEAFFGQGTRLTVV.

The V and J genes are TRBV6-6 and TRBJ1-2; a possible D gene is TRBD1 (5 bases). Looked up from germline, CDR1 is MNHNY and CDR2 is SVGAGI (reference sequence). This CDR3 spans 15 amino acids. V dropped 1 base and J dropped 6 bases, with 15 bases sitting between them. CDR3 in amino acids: CASSYWVREGHGYTF. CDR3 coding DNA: TGTGCCAGCAGTTACTGGGTCAGGGAGGGTCATGGCTACACCTTC.

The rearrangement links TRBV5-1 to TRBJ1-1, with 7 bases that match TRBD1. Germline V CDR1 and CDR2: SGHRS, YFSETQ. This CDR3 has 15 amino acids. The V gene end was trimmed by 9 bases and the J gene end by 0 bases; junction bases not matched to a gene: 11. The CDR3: CATTLDRAMNTEAFF. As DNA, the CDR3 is TGCGCCACCACTTTAGACAGGGCGATGAACACTGAAGCTTTCTTT.

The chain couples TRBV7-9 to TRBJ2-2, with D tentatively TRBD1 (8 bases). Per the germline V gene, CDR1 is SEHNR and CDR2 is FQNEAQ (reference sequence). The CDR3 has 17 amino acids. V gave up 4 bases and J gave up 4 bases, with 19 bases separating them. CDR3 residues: CASSSPGGQDTTGELFF. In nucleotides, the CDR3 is TGTGCCAGCAGCTCCCCGGGGGGACAGGACACCACCGGGGAGCTGTTTTTT.

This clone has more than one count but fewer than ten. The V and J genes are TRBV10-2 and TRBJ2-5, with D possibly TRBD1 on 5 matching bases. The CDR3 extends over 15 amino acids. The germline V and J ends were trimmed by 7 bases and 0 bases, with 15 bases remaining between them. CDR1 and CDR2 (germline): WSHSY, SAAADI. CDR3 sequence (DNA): TGCGCCAGCACCACGGTATCAGGGTACCAAGAGACCCAGTACTTC. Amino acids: CASTTVSGYQETQYF.

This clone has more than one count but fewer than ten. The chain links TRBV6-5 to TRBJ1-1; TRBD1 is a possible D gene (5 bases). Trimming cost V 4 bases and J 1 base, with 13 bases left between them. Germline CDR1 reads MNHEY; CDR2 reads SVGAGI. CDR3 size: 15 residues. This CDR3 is CASSLGLGWNTEAFF. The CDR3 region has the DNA TGTGCCAGCAGTTTGGGACTGGGATGGAACACTGAAGCTTTCTTT.

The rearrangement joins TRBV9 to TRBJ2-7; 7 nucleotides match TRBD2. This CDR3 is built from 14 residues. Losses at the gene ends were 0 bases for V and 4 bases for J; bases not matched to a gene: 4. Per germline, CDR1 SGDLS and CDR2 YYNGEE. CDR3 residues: CASSVGTSRYEQYF. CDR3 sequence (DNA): TGTGCCAGCAGCGTAGGGACTAGTAGGTACGAGCAGTACTTC.

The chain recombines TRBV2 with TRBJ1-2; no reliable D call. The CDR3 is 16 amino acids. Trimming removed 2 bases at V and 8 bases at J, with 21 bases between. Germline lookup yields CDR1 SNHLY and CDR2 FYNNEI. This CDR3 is CASSERLRSVSGGYTF. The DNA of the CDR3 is TGTGCCAGCAGTGAACGGTTGAGATCGGTGTCCGGGGGCTACACCTTC.

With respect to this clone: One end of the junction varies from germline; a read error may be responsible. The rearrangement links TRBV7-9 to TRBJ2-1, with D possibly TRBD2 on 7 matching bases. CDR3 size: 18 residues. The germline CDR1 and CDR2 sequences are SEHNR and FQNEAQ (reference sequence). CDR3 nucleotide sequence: TGTTCCAGCAGCCTCATGGACGGCGGGGGCCCGTTCGACAATGAGCAGTTCTTC. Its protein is CSSSLMDGGGPFDNEQFF.

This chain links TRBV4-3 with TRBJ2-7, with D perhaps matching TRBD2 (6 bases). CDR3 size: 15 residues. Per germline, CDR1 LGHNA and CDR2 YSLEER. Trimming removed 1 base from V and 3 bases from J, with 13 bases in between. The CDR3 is CASSQGTGVGYEQYF. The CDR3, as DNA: TGCGCCAGCAGCCAAGGGACGGGGGTGGGCTACGAGCAGTACTTC.

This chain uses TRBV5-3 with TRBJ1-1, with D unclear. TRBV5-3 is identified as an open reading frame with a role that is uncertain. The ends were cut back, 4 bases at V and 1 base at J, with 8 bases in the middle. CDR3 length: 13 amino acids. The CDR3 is CARSQRENTEAFF. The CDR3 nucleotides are TGTGCCAGAAGCCAGAGGGAGAACACTGAAGCTTTCTTT.

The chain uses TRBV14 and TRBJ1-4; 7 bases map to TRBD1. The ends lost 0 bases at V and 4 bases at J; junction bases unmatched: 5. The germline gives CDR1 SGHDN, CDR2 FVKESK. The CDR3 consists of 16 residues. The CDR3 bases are TGTGCCAGCAGCCAAGAGACAGGGCCCCGTAATGAAAAACTGTTTTTT. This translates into CASSQETGPRNEKLFF. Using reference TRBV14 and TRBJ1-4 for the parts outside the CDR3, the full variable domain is EAGVTQFPSHSVIEKGQTVTLRCDPISGHDNLYWYRRVMGKEIKFLLHFVKESKQDESGMPNNRFLAERTGGTYSTLKVQPAELEDSGVYFCASSQETGPRNEKLFFGSGTQLSVL.

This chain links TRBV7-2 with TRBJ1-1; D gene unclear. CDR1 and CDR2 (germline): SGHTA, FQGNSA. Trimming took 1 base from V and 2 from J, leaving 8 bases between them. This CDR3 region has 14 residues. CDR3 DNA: TGTGCCAGCAGCTTAGTTCGGGTCAACACTGAAGCTTTCTTT. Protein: CASSLVRVNTEAFF.

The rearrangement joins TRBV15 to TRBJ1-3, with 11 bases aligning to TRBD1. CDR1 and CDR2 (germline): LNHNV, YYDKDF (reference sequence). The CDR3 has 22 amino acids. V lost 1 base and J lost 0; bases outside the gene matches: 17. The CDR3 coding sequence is TGTGCCACCAGCAGAGGGGGGAGACCCGGGACAGGGGGTTTCAGCTCTGGAAACACCATATATTTT. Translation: CATSRGGRPGTGGFSSGNTIYF.

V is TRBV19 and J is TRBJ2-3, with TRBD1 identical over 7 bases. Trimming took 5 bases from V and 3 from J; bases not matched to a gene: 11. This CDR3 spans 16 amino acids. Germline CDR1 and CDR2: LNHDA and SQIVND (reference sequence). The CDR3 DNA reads TGTGCCAGTAGTCCAAAACAGGGGATAGGGACAGATACGCAGTATTTT. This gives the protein CASSPKQGIGTDTQYF.

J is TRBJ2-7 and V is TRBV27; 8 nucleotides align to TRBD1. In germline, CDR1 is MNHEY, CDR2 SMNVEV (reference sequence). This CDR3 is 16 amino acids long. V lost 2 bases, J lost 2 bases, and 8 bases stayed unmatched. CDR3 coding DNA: TGTGCCAGCAGTTTAAAGGGACAGGTTCCCACCTACGAGCAGTACTTC. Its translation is CASSLKGQVPTYEQYF.

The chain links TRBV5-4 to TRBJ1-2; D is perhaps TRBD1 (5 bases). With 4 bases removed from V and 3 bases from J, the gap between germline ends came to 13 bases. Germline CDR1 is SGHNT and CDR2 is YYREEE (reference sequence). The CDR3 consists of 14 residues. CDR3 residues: CASSPAGYDYGYTF. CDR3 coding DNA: TGTGCCAGCAGCCCGGCAGGGTACGACTATGGCTACACCTTC.

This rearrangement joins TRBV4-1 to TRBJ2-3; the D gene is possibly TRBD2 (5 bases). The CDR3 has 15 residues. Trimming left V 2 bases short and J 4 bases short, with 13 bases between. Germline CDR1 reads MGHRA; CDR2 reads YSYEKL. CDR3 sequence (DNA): TGCGCCAGCAGCCAACGTGACGGGGTTGCAGATACGCAGTATTTT. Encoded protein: CASSQRDGVADTQYF.

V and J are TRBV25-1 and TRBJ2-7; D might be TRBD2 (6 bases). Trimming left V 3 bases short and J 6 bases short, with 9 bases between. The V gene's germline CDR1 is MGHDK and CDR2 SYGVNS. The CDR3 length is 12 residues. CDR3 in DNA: TGTGCCAGCAGTGAGGGGGGTCCCGAGCAGTACTTC. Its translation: CASSEGGPEQYF.

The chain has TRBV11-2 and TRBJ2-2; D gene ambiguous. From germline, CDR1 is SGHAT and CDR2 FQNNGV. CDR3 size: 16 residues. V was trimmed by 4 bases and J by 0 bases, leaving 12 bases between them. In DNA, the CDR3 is TGTGCCAGCAGCTCTTTCCTACAGCCGAACACCGGGGAGCTGTTTTTT. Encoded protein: CASSSFLQPNTGELFF.

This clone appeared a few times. CDR3: CASSGQGAQSTEAFF. The CDR3 region has the DNA TGTGCCAGCAGCGGACAGGGGGCGCAGAGCACTGAAGCTTTCTTT. The chain has TRBV16 and TRBJ1-1; TRBD1 matches 11 bases. V shed 5 bases and J 4 bases; nucleotides not matched to a gene: 6. CDR3 length equals 15 residues. Per germline, CDR1 KGHSY and CDR2 FQNENV.

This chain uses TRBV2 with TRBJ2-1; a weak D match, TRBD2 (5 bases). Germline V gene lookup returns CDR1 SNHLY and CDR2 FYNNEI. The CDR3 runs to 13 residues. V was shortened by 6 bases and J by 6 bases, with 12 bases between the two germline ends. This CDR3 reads CASRLTTANEQFF. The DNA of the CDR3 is TGTGCCAGCAGACTGACTACCGCCAATGAGCAGTTCTTC.

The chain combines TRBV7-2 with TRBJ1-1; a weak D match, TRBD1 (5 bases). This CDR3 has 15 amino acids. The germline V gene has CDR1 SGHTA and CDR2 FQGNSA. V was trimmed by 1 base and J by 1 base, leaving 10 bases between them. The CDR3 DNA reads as TGTGCCAGCAGCTTAGTCGGTCAGGGGAACACTGAAGCTTTCTTT. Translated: CASSLVGQGNTEAFF.

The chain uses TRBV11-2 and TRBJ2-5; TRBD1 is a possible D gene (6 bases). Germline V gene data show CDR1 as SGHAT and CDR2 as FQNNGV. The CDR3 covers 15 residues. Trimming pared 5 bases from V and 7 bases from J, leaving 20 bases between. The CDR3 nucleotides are TGTGCCAGCAGCCCAAAACAGGGACCTGGAGTGACCCAGTACTTC. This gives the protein CASSPKQGPGVTQYF.

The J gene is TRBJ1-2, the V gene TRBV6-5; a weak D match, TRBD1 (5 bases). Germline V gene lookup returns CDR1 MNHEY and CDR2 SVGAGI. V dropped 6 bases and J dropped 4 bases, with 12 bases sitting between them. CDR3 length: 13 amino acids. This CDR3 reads CASSRGGIYGYTF. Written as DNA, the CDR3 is TGTGCCAGCAGCCGGGGGGGGATCTATGGCTACACCTTC.

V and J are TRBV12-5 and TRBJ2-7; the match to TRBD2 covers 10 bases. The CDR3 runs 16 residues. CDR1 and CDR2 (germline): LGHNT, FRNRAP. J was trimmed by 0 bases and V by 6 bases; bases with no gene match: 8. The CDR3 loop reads CASGSPGLASSYEQYF. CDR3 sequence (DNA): TGTGCTAGTGGCTCTCCGGGACTAGCGAGCTCCTACGAGCAGTACTTC.

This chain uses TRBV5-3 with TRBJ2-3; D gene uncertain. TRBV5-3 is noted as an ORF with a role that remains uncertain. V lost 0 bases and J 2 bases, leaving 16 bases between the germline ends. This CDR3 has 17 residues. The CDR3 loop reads CARSLASLRSYTDTQYF. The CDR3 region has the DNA TGTGCCAGAAGCTTGGCGTCCTTGCGGTCATACACAGATACGCAGTATTTT.